The clone carrying this T cell receptor (beta chain) has only a few counts. Its antigen is currently unknown. The same CDR3 can be traced to other DNA sequences in this sample. cDNA synthesis used the whole RNA isolate, giving expressed TCRB sequences. The repertoire was sequenced with immunoSEQ multiplex PCR; TCRdb's copy has only in-frame clones and lacks some. The data hold more than 550,000 clones, with 11% to 15% observed a single time. Germline lookup yields CDR1 SGHRS and CDR2 YFSETQ. The CDR3 spans 15 residues. V was clipped by 0 bases and J by 7 bases; unmatched bases: 3. It was via CD45RO/CCR7/CD25/CD127/CD95/CD27 that CD4+ naive, central memory, regulatory and stem cell-like memory cells were sorted. The entry originates in a study of beta chain features in type 1 diabetes. The study, taken as a whole, reports: Moderate yet significant TCRB CDR3 shortening was seen in Type 1 diabetes patients in all four CD4+ subsets. The naive, central memory and Treg TCRB repertoires of patients appeared to be more similar to one another than those of healthy donors.

The sample comprised naive CD4+ T cells from blood. The J gene is TRBJ2-1, the V gene TRBV5-1; the match to TRBD2 covers 11 bases. The sequence was obtained from a man younger than 35 with type 1 diabetes. The chain's CDR3 is CASSLELAGVNEQFF. Here the CDR3 DNA reads TGCGCCAGCAGCTTGGAACTAGCGGGAGTAAATGAGCAGTTCTTC.